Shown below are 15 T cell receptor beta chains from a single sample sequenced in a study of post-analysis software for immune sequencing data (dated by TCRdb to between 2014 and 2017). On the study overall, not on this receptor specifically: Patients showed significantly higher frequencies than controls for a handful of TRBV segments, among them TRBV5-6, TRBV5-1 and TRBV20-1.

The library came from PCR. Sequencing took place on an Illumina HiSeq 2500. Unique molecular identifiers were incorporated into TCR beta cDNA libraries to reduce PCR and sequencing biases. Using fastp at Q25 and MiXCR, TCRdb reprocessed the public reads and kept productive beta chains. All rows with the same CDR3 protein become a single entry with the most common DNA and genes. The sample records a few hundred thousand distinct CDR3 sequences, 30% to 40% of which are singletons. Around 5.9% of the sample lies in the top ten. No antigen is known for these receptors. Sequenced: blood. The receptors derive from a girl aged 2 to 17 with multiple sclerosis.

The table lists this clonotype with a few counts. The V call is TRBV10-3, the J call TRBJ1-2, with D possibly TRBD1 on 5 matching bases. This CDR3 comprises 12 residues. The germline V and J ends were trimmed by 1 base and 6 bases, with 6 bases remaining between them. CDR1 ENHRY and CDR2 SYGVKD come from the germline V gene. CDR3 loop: CAISELTDGYTF. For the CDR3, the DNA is TGTGCCATCAGTGAGTTGACAGATGGCTACACCTTC.

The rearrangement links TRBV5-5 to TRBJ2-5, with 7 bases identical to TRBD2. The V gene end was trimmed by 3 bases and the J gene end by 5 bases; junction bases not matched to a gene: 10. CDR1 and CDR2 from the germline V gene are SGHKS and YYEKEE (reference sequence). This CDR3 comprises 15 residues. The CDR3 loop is CASSSSFGLGETQYF. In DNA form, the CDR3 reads TGTGCCAGCAGCTCATCTTTTGGACTAGGGGAGACCCAGTACTTC.

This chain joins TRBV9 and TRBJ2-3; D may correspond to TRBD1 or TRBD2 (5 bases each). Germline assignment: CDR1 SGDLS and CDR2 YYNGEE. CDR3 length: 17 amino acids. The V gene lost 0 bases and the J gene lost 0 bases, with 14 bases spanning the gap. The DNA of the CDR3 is TGTGCCAGCAGCGTAGAGCATAACGGGGCTAGCACAGATACGCAGTATTTT. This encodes CASSVEHNGASTDTQYF. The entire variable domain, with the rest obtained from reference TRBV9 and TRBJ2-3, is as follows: DSGVTQTPKHLITATGQRVTLRCSPRSGDLSVYWYQQSLDQGLQFLIQYYNGEERAKGNILERFSAQQFPDLHSELNLSSLELGDSALYFCASSVEHNGASTDTQYFGPGTRLTVL.

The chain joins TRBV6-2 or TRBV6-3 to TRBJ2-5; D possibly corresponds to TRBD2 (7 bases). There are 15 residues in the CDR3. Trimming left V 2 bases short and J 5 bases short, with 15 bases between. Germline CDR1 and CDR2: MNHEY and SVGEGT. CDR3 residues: CASSYGVGGPETQYF. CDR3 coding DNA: TGTGCCAGCAGTTACGGGGTGGGGGGGCCCGAGACCCAGTACTTC.

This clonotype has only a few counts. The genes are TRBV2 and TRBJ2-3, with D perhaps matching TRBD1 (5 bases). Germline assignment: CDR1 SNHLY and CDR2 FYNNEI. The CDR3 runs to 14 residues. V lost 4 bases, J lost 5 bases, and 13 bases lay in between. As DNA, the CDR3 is TGTGCCAGCAGTGCCCTAAGTAGGGGAGATACGCAGTATTTT. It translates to CASSALSRGDTQYF. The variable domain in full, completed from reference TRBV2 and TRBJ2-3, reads EPEVTQTPSHQVTQMGQEVILRCVPISNHLYFYWYRQILGQKVEFLVSFYNNEISEKSEIFDDQFSVERPDGSNFTLKIRSTKLEDSAMYFCASSALSRGDTQYFGPGTRLTVL.

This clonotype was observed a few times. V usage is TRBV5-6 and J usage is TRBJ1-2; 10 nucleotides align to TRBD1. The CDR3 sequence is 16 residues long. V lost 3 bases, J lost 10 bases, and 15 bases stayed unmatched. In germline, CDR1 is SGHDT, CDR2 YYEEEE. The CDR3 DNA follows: TGTGCCAGCAGCTGGAGGCGGTGGGACAGGGGAAGAACCTACACCTTC. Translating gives CASSWRRWDRGRTYTF. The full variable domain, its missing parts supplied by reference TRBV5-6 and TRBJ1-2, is DAGVTQSPTHLIKTRGQQVTLRCSPKSGHDTVSWYQQALGQGPQFIFQYYEEEERQRGNFPDRFSGHQFPNYSSELNVNALLLGDSALYLCASSWRRWDRGRTYTFGSGTRLTVV.

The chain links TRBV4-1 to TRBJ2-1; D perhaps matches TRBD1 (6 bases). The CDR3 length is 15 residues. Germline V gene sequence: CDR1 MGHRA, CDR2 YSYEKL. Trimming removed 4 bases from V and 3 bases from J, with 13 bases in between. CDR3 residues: CASSLGQDSYNEQFF. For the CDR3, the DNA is TGCGCCAGCAGCCTAGGGCAGGACAGCTACAATGAGCAGTTCTTC.

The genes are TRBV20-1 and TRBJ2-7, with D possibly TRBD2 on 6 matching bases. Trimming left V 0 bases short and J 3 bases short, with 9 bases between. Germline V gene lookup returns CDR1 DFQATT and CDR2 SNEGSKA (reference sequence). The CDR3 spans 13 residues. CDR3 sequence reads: CSARERGSYEQYF. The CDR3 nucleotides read TGCAGTGCTAGAGAACGGGGGAGCTACGAGCAGTACTTC.

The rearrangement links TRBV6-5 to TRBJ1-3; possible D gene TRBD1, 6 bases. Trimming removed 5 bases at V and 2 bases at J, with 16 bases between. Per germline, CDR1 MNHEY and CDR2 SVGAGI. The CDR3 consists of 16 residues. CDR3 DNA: TGTGCCAGCAGTATCACCGACAGGATAGCTGGAAACACCATATATTTT. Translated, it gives CASSITDRIAGNTIYF.

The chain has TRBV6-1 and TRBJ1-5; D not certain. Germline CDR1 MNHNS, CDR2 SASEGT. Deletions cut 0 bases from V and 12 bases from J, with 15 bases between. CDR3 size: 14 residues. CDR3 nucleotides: TGTGCCAGCAGTGAAGCGCGGTTTACAGCCCGCCAGCATTTT. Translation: CASSEARFTARQHF.

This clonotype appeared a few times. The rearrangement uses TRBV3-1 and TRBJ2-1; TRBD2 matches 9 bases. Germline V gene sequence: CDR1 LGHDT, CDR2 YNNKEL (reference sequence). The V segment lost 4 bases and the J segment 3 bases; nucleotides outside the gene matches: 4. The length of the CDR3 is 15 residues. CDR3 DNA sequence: TGTGCCAGCAGCCGGACTAGCGCCTTCTACAATGAGCAGTTCTTC. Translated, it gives CASSRTSAFYNEQFF.

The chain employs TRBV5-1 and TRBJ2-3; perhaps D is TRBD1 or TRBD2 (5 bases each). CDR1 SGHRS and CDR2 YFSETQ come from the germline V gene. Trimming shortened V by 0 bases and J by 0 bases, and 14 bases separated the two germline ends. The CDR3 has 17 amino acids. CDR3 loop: CASSLEVGVSSTDTQYF. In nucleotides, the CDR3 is TGCGCCAGCAGCTTGGAAGTGGGGGTCTCTAGCACAGATACGCAGTATTTT.

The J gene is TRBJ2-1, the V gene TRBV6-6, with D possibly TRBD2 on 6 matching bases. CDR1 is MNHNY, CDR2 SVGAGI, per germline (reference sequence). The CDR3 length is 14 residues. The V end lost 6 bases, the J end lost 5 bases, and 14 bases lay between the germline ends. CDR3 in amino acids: CASSHRGNHNEQFF. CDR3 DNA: TGTGCCAGCAGCCACCGGGGGAACCACAATGAGCAGTTCTTC.

CDR3 in DNA: TGTGCCAGCTTCAGTGGGACTAGCTATGAAGATACGCAGTATTTT. Protein: CASFSGTSYEDTQYF. The chain links TRBV2 to TRBJ2-3; TRBD2 aligns across 9 bases. The CDR3 totals 15 residues. V shed 8 bases, J shed 5 bases, and the junction held 11 bases outside the gene matches. Germline assignment: CDR1 SNHLY and CDR2 FYNNEI.

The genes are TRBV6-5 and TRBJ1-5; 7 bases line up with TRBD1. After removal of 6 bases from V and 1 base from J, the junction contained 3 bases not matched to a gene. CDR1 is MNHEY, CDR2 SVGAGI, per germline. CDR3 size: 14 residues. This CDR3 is CASRKQGSNQPQHF. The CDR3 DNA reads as TGTGCCAGCAGGAAACAGGGGAGCAATCAGCCCCAGCATTTT.